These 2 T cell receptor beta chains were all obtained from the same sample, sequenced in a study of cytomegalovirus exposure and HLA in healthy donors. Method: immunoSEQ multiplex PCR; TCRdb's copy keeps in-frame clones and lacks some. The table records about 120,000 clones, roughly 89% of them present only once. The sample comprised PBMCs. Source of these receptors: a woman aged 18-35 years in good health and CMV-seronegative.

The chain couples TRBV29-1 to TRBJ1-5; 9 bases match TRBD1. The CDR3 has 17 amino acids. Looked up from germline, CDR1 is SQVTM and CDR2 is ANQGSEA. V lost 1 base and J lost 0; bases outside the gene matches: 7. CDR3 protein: CSVEVDRGDYSNQPQHF. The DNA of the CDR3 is TGCAGCGTTGAAGTGGACAGGGGCGATTATAGCAATCAGCCCCAGCATTTT. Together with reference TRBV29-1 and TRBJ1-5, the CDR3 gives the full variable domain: SAVISQKPSRDICQRGTSLTIQCQVDSQVTMMFWYRQQPGQSLTLIATANQGSEATYESGFVIDKFPISRPNLTFSTLTVSNMSPEDSSIYLCSVEVDRGDYSNQPQHFGDGTRLSIL.

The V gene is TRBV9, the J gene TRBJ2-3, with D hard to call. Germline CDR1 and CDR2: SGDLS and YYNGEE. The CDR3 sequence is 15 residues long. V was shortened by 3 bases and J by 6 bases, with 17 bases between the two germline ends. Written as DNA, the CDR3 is TGTGCCAGCAGCGAACACGACGGAGTCCCGGATACGCAGTATTTT. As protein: CASSEHDGVPDTQYF.